This TCR beta chain was documented in a study of T cell responses to AZD1222 COVID-19 vaccine. Looking at the study overall: Second doses at about 4 or about 12 weeks were pooled.

The data were produced by immunoSEQ multiplex PCR, yet TCRdb's version contains in-frame clones alone and is incomplete. In the table there are 100,000 or so clones, 88% of which are singletons. In its sample, this clone was seen a few times. Its cognate antigen is unknown. Trimming removed 0 bases at V and 2 bases at J, with 9 bases between. This CDR3 contains 14 residues. Germline CDR1 SGDLS, CDR2 YYNGEE. Study results and caveats: Only a handful of AZD1222 recipients, more than 5 in all, had baseline seropositivity. Reports indicate that nearly half of spike-specific TCRs are directed at unmutated variant regions. The sample set comprised mostly white British donors with more females, and clonal diversity was possibly underestimated.

This sequence originates from an adult in good health. The chain combines TRBV9 with TRBJ2-7, with unresolved D. Specimen: peripheral blood, collected on day 0 of AZD1222 vaccination. In DNA form, the CDR3 reads TGTGCCAGCAGCGTAGGCAGTACGGCCTACGAGCAGTACTTC. It specifies CASSVGSTAYEQYF.